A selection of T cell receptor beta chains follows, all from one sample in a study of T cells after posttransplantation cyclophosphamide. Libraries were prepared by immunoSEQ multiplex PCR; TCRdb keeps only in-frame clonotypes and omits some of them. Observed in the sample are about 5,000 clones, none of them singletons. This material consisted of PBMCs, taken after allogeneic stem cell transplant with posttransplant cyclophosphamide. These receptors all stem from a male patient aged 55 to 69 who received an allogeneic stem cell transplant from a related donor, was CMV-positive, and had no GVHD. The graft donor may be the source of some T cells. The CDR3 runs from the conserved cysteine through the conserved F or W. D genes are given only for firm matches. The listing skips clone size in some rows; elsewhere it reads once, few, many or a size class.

CDR3: CASSVSILTNTEAFF; DNA: TGTGCCAGCAGTGTTTCTATTTTAACGAACACTGAAGCTTTCTTT; V: TRBV6-1; D: -; size: -; J: TRBJ1-1
CDR3: CASSPSWGSSNYGYTF; DNA: TGCGCCAGCAGCCCGTCCTGGGGCAGCTCTAACTATGGCTACACCTTC; V: TRBV5-1; D: -; size: medium-sized; J: TRBJ1-2
CDR3: CASSLDGQEGEKLFF; DNA: TGCGCCAGCAGCTTGGATGGCCAGGAGGGTGAAAAACTGTTTTTT; V: TRBV5-1; D: -; size: many; J: TRBJ1-4
CDR3: CASSPSPDRGQLEAFF; DNA: TGCGCCAGCAGCCCCTCCCCGGACAGGGGGCAATTAGAGGCTTTCTTT; V: TRBV5-1; D: TRBD1; size: medium-sized; J: TRBJ1-1
CDR3: CASGSSARQGLDGYTF; DNA: TGTGCTAGTGGTTCCTCAGCAAGGCAGGGCTTAGATGGCTACACCTTC; V: TRBV12-5; D: -; size: few; J: TRBJ1-2
CDR3: CASSIQPGTDTQYF; DNA: TGCGCCAGCAGCATACAACCCGGGACAGATACGCAGTATTTT; V: TRBV5-1; D: -; size: many; J: TRBJ2-3
CDR3: CASSPLGRTSGGGETQYF; DNA: TGTGCCAGCAGTCCCCTCGGTCGTACTAGCGGGGGGGGAGAGACCCAGTACTTC; V: TRBV28; D: TRBD2; size: many; J: TRBJ2-5
CDR3: CSVTREYTGELFF; DNA: TGCAGCGTAACGAGGGAGTACACCGGGGAGCTGTTTTTT; V: TRBV29-1; D: -; size: many; J: TRBJ2-2
CDR3: CAWSVVLKGGEKLFF; DNA: TGTGCCTGGAGTGTGGTGCTGAAGGGGGGGGAAAAACTGTTTTTT; V: TRBV30; D: -; size: -; J: TRBJ1-4
CDR3: CASGLVLGQGDQPQHF; DNA: TGTGCTAGTGGTTTGGTACTGGGGCAGGGTGATCAGCCCCAGCATTTT; V: TRBV12-5; D: -; size: few; J: TRBJ1-5
CDR3: CASSLLLADYNEQFF; DNA: TGTGCCAGCAGCTTACTGCTAGCCGACTACAATGAGCAGTTCTTC; V: TRBV11-2; D: -; size: -; J: TRBJ2-1
CDR3: CASSTRREGHGELFF; DNA: TGTGCCAGCAGCACCCGCCGGGAGGGTCACGGGGAGCTGTTTTTT; V: TRBV7-2; D: TRBD2; size: many; J: TRBJ2-2
CDR3: CASSDPRGGHEQYF; DNA: TGTGCCAGCAGTGACCCGAGGGGGGGCCACGAGCAGTACTTC; V: TRBV25-1; D: -; size: few; J: TRBJ2-7
CDR3: CASSPRGALSYEQYF; DNA: TGTGCCAGCAGCCCCCGTGGGGCGCTCTCCTACGAGCAGTACTTC; V: TRBV7-3; D: -; size: many; J: TRBJ2-7
CDR3: CASSLIRSLAGRVSYEQYF; DNA: TGTGCCAGCAGCTTAATAAGGAGTCTAGCGGGCCGGGTATCCTACGAGCAGTACTTC; V: TRBV7-8; D: TRBD2; size: few; J: TRBJ2-7
CDR3: CASTPSAGTWGYTF; DNA: TGTGCCAGCACCCCTTCTGCCGGGACATGGGGCTACACCTTC; V: TRBV28; D: -; size: few; J: TRBJ1-2
CDR3: CASSREQSNYGYTF; DNA: TGTGCCAGTAGTCGGGAACAGAGTAACTATGGCTACACCTTC; V: TRBV19; D: -; size: many; J: TRBJ1-2
CDR3: CASSLVLAGGLKTQYF; DNA: TGCGCCAGCAGCTTGGTCCTAGCGGGGGGGCTAAAGACCCAGTACTTC; V: TRBV5-1; D: TRBD2; size: few; J: TRBJ2-5
CDR3: CASSQLAATDTQYF; DNA: TGTGCCAGCAGCCAACTAGCAGCCACAGATACGCAGTATTTT; V: TRBV25-1; D: -; size: few; J: TRBJ2-3
CDR3: CASSFKQALMNTEAFF; DNA: TGTGCCAGCAGCTTTAAACAGGCCCTGATGAACACTGAAGCTTTCTTT; V: TRBV27; D: -; size: -; J: TRBJ1-1
CDR3: CAISDRGATYEQYF; DNA: TGTGCCATCAGTGACAGGGGGGCAACCTACGAGCAGTACTTC; V: TRBV10-3; D: -; size: many; J: TRBJ2-7
CDR3: CALDRSETQYF; DNA: TGTGCCTTGGACAGGTCGGAGACCCAGTACTTC; V: TRBV30; D: TRBD1; size: -; J: TRBJ2-5
CDR3: CASRGKGTGVTGELFF; DNA: TGTGCCAGCAGGGGGAAGGGGACAGGGGTCACCGGGGAGCTGTTTTTT; V: TRBV9; D: TRBD1; size: many; J: TRBJ2-2
CDR3: CAWSRDRGHSPLHF; DNA: TGTGCCTGGAGCCGGGACAGGGGGCATTCACCCCTCCACTTT; V: TRBV30; D: TRBD1; size: few; J: TRBJ1-6
CDR3: CASTKGTGESTGELFF; DNA: TGTGCCAGCACCAAAGGGACAGGGGAAAGCACCGGGGAGCTGTTTTTT; V: TRBV7-9; D: TRBD1; size: many; J: TRBJ2-2
CDR3: CASSPSPGGSPLHF; DNA: TGTGCCAGCTCACCCTCTCCCGGCGGTTCACCCCTCCACTTT; V: TRBV18; D: -; size: few; J: TRBJ1-6
CDR3: CASSSLRTGGYGYTF; DNA: TGTGCCAGCAGCTCACTGCGGACAGGAGGGTATGGCTACACCTTC; V: TRBV9; D: TRBD1; size: many; J: TRBJ1-2
CDR3: CASSPGQGPSYEQYF; DNA: TGCGCCAGCAGTCCGGGACAGGGCCCGTCCTACGAGCAGTACTTC; V: TRBV4-1; D: TRBD1; size: few; J: TRBJ2-7
CDR3: CASTRRTGEETQYF; DNA: TGTGCCAGCACCAGGAGGACAGGTGAAGAGACCCAGTACTTC; V: TRBV6-5; D: TRBD1; size: few; J: TRBJ2-5
CDR3: CASSLRAGGGNNEQFF; DNA: TGCGCCAGCAGCCTCCGAGCGGGGGGCGGGAACAATGAGCAGTTCTTC; V: TRBV5-1; D: TRBD2; size: many; J: TRBJ2-1
CDR3: CASSFRLAGGYWEFF; DNA: TGTGCCAGCAGTTTCCGGCTAGCGGGGGGGTACTGGGAGTTCTTC; V: TRBV27; D: TRBD2; size: few; J: TRBJ2-1
CDR3: CAISELGDSSEQYF; DNA: TGTGCCATCAGTGAGTTAGGGGACAGTTCCGAGCAGTACTTC; V: TRBV10-3; D: TRBD1; size: medium-sized; J: TRBJ2-7
CDR3: CSVPRQGAEGPNTEAFF; DNA: TGCAGCGTTCCGAGACAGGGGGCCGAAGGGCCGAACACTGAAGCTTTCTTT; V: TRBV29-1; D: TRBD1; size: few; J: TRBJ1-1
CDR3: CATLEGGNQPQHF; DNA: TGTGCCACCCTCGAGGGGGGCAATCAGCCCCAGCATTTT; V: TRBV19; D: -; size: many; J: TRBJ1-5
CDR3: CASSRHGDNQGREQYF; DNA: TGTGCCAGCAGCCGTCATGGGGACAATCAGGGGCGCGAGCAGTACTTC; V: TRBV14; D: -; size: many; J: TRBJ2-7
CDR3: CASRLTGASQPQHF; DNA: TGTGCCAGCAGGCTGACAGGGGCTTCTCAGCCCCAGCATTTT; V: TRBV27; D: TRBD1; size: many; J: TRBJ1-5
CDR3: CASTTPGGLDTQYF; DNA: TGTGCCAGCACCACCCCTGGAGGGCTAGATACGCAGTATTTT; V: TRBV11-1; D: -; size: medium-sized; J: TRBJ2-3
CDR3: CSDRGNYGYTF; DNA: TGCAGCGACCGGGGAAACTATGGCTACACCTTC; V: TRBV29-1; D: -; size: few; J: TRBJ1-2
CDR3: CASSYVEGPAFF; DNA: TGTGCCAGCAGTTACGTCGAGGGCCCAGCTTTCTTT; V: TRBV6-5; D: -; size: many; J: TRBJ1-1
CDR3: CASSRHPGGGYEQYF; DNA: TGTGCCAGCAGCCGACACCCGGGGGGCGGCTACGAGCAGTACTTC; V: TRBV7-2; D: -; size: many; J: TRBJ2-7
CDR3: CASSQQGANEKLFF; DNA: TGTGCCAGCTCGCAACAGGGGGCTAATGAAAAACTGTTTTTT; V: TRBV18; D: TRBD1; size: many; J: TRBJ1-4
CDR3: CASSSRRGNNSPLHF; DNA: TGTGCCAGCAGCTCCCGTCGCGGGAATAATTCACCCCTCCACTTT; V: TRBV7-2; D: -; size: many; J: TRBJ1-6
CDR3: CASSAGQGNSGANVLTF; DNA: TGTGCCAGCAGCGCAGGACAGGGAAACTCTGGGGCCAACGTCCTGACTTTC; V: TRBV9; D: TRBD1; size: -; J: TRBJ2-6
CDR3: CASRTGTGPHEQFF; DNA: TGTGCTAGTAGGACCGGGACAGGGCCCCATGAGCAGTTCTTC; V: TRBV12-5; D: TRBD1; size: many; J: TRBJ2-1
CDR3: CASSPRGLAGLETQYF; DNA: TGTGCCAGCAGTCCCCGGGGACTAGCGGGGCTGGAGACCCAGTACTTC; V: TRBV27; D: TRBD2; size: -; J: TRBJ2-5
CDR3: CATKDRGQSDTQYF; DNA: TGTGCCACCAAGGACAGGGGGCAATCAGATACGCAGTATTTT; V: TRBV15; D: TRBD1; size: many; J: TRBJ2-3
CDR3: CASSQGPGQGNEQYF; DNA: TGCGCCAGCAGCCAAGGCCCGGGACAGGGGAACGAGCAGTACTTC; V: TRBV4-1; D: TRBD1; size: few; J: TRBJ2-7
CDR3: CATTRDRGNNEQFF; DNA: TGTGCCACGACCCGGGACAGGGGAAACAATGAGCAGTTCTTC; V: TRBV6-1; D: TRBD1; size: many; J: TRBJ2-1
CDR3: CASSPSGGIGNTGELFF; DNA: TGTGCCAGCAGCCCCTCGGGGGGGATCGGTAACACCGGGGAGCTGTTTTTT; V: TRBV7-9; D: TRBD2; size: few; J: TRBJ2-2
CDR3: CASSHNRNSNQPQHF; DNA: TGTGCCAGCAGCCACAACAGGAATAGCAATCAGCCCCAGCATTTT; V: TRBV6-5; D: -; size: many; J: TRBJ1-5
CDR3: CASSKAGGPKDTQYF; DNA: TGTGCCAGCAGCAAAGCGGGGGGGCCCAAAGATACGCAGTATTTT; V: TRBV5-4; D: TRBD2; size: many; J: TRBJ2-3